This T cell receptor (beta chain) was retrieved from a study of shared clonotypes between healthy human individuals. Produced via immunoSEQ multiplex PCR; TCRdb's table is partial and in-frame only. The data hold 950,000 to 1,100,000 clones, with 65% to 75% observed a single time. The CDR3 contains 14 residues. In germline, CDR1 is LNHDA, CDR2 SQIVND (reference sequence). V lost 3 bases, J lost 3 bases, and 8 bases lay in between. This sequence joins TRBV19 and TRBJ2-2, with unresolved D. The sample was memory CD4+ T cells sorted from blood. Subset defined: CD45RA-negative fraction. The sequence derives from a man between 18 and 35 years old in good health. This CDR3 is CASSIAQHTGELFF. For the CDR3, the DNA is TGTGCCAGTAGTATCGCTCAGCACACCGGGGAGCTGTTTTTT.